The following is a T cell receptor (beta chain) sequence with its context. These data originate in a study of CD8+CD57+ T cells in acquired aplastic anemia. Germline V gene data show CDR1 as DFQATT and CDR2 as SNEGSKA (reference sequence). The CDR3 runs to 14 residues. The V segment lost 6 bases and the J segment 9 bases; nucleotides outside the gene matches: 12. CDR3 and TCR beta VDJ profiling relied on a genomic DNA template. In TCRdb, the reads were re-called with MiXCR into one record per CDR3 protein. The table records around 170,000 distinct CDR3 sequences, about 60% of them present only once. Source material: sorted CD4+, CD8+, or CD8+CD57+ T cells (not recorded which) from PBMCs. The chain couples TRBV20-1 to TRBJ2-1; 9 positions agree with TRBD2. This sequence originates from a human donor in good health. The CDR3 loop reads CSAPRGGVDSEQFF. CDR3 DNA sequence: TGCAGTGCACCGCGGGGGGGCGTTGACAGTGAGCAGTTCTTC.